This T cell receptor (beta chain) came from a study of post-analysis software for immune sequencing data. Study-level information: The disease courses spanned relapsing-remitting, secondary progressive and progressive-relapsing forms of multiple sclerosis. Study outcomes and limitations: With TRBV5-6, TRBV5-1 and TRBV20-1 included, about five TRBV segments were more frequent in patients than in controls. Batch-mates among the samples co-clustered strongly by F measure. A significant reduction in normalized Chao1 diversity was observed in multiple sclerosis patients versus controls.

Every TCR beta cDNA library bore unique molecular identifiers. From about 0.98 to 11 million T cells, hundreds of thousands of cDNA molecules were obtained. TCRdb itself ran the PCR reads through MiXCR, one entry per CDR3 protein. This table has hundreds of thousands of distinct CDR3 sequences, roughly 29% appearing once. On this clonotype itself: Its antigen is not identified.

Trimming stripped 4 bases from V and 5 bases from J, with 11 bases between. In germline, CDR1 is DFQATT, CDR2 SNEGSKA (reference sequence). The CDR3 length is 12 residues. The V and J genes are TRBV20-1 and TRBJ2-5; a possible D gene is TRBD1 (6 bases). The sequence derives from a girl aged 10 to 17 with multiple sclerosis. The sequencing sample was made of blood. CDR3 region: CSATQGSETQYF. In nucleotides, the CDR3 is TGCAGTGCTACACAGGGTTCCGAGACCCAGTACTTC.